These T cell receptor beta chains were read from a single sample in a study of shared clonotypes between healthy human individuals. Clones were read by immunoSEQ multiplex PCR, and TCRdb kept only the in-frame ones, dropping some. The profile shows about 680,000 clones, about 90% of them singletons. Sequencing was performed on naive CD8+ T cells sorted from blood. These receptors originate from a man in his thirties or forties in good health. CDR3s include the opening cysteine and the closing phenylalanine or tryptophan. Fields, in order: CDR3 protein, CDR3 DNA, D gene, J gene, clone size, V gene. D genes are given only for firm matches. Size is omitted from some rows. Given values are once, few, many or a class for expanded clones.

CASSFYRDPGSYEQYF,TGCGCCAGCAGCTTTTACCGGGACCCTGGCTCCTACGAGCAGTACTTC,NA,TRBJ2-7,NA,TRBV5-1
CASSLKLAGGPVNEQYF,TGTGCCAGCAGTCTTAAACTAGCGGGAGGGCCGGTTAACGAGCAGTACTTC,TRBD2,TRBJ2-7,NA,TRBV27
CAWSDAGGEQFF,TGTGCCTGGAGTGATGCCGGGGGTGAGCAGTTCTTC,NA,TRBJ2-1,NA,TRBV30
CASSESPGTDRDNEQFF,TGTGCCAGCAGTGAATCCCCTGGGACCGATCGAGACAATGAGCAGTTCTTC,NA,TRBJ2-1,NA,TRBV25-1
CASSVEQSSYNEQFF,TGTGCCAGCAGCGTAGAACAGAGCTCCTACAATGAGCAGTTCTTC,NA,TRBJ2-1,once,TRBV9
CASSLGDFLEDTQYF,TGTGCCAGCAGCTTAGGGGACTTTCTGGAGGATACGCAGTATTTT,NA,TRBJ2-3,NA,TRBV11-2
CASSSGTGAPNTGELFF,TGTGCCAGCAGCTCCGGGACAGGGGCCCCGAACACCGGGGAGCTGTTTTTT,TRBD1,TRBJ2-2,NA,TRBV5-5
CASSSWDDSAGELFF,TGTGCCAGCAGCTCTTGGGACGATAGCGCCGGGGAGCTGTTTTTT,NA,TRBJ2-2,NA,TRBV7-6
CASSSVTGGTEAFF,TGCGCCAGCAGTTCCGTTACAGGGGGCACTGAAGCTTTCTTT,TRBD1,TRBJ1-1,NA,TRBV5-1
CASSFRGGQPQHF,TGTGCCAGCAGTTTCAGGGGCGGACAGCCCCAGCATTTT,NA,TRBJ1-5,NA,TRBV27
CASTNGRNEQFF,TGTGCCAGCACAAACGGGAGAAATGAGCAGTTCTTC,NA,TRBJ2-1,NA,TRBV7-6
CASSDPDRGPRDTQYF,TGTGCCAGCAGTGACCCGGACAGGGGGCCACGAGATACGCAGTATTTT,TRBD1,TRBJ2-3,NA,TRBV2
CASSSPDKMGTDTQYF,TGTGCCAGCAGTTCTCCGGACAAGATGGGCACAGATACGCAGTATTTT,NA,TRBJ2-3,NA,TRBV27
CASRLGKESRYGYTF,TGTGCAAGTCGCTTAGGAAAAGAGAGTCGGTATGGCTACACCTTC,NA,TRBJ1-2,NA,TRBV12-2
CASSLQGAIEAFF,TGCGCCAGCAGCTTACAGGGGGCGATTGAAGCTTTCTTT,TRBD1,TRBJ1-1,NA,TRBV5-1
CASSLAGDKFNEQFF,TGTGCCAGCAGCTTAGCGGGAGACAAGTTCAATGAGCAGTTCTTC,NA,TRBJ2-1,NA,TRBV7-9
CAISDPHNEQFF,TGTGCCATCAGTGACCCCCACAATGAGCAGTTCTTC,NA,TRBJ2-1,NA,TRBV10-3
CSVAPGGTEAFF,TGCAGCGTAGCCCCCGGGGGCACTGAAGCTTTCTTT,NA,TRBJ1-1,NA,TRBV29-1
CASSPKGLPDTQYF,TGTGCCAGCAGCCCCAAGGGGCTCCCAGATACGCAGTATTTT,NA,TRBJ2-3,NA,TRBV7-9
CASSLASIKTQYF,TGTGCCAGCAGCTTAGCGAGTATCAAGACCCAGTACTTC,NA,TRBJ2-5,NA,TRBV7-9
CASSPGNEQYF,TGTGCCAGCAGCCCCGGTAACGAGCAGTACTTC,NA,TRBJ2-7,NA,TRBV11-1
CASSARPLGYRGDTQYF,TGTGCCAGCAGTGCCCGCCCCCTAGGATATCGGGGAGATACGCAGTATTTT,NA,TRBJ2-3,NA,TRBV25-1
CATSGPALSGRADNEQFF,TGTGCCACCAGCGGCCCCGCGCTTAGCGGGAGGGCCGACAATGAGCAGTTCTTC,TRBD2,TRBJ2-1,NA,TRBV15
CASSTQAASGIDEQFF,TGTGCCAGCAGTACCCAGGCGGCTAGCGGGATTGATGAGCAGTTCTTC,TRBD2,TRBJ2-1,NA,TRBV2
CASSEKRGGSREQFF,TGTGCCAGCAGCGAGAAGAGGGGAGGAAGCCGTGAGCAGTTCTTC,NA,TRBJ2-1,NA,TRBV9
CASSILRFGDMSTGELFF,TGTGCCAGTAGTATCCTTAGGTTCGGGGACATGAGTACCGGGGAGCTGTTTTTT,NA,TRBJ2-2,NA,TRBV19
CSVGTSAPEQFF,TGCAGCGTTGGGACTAGCGCCCCTGAGCAGTTCTTC,TRBD2,TRBJ2-1,NA,TRBV29-1
CASSPGVGTSGTYNEQFF,TGTGCCAGCAGTCCCGGGGTCGGGACTAGCGGTACCTACAATGAGCAGTTCTTC,TRBD2,TRBJ2-1,NA,TRBV27
CASRAFTYEQYF,TGTGCCAGCCGCGCTTTCACCTACGAGCAGTACTTC,NA,TRBJ2-7,NA,TRBV27
CAIREQELGYEQYF,TGTGCCATCAGGGAACAGGAACTTGGGTACGAGCAGTACTTC,NA,TRBJ2-7,NA,TRBV10-3
CASSDGTGDQPQHF,TGCGCCAGCAGTGACGGGACAGGGGATCAGCCCCAGCATTTT,TRBD1,TRBJ1-5,once,TRBV10-2
CASSSRGLFTYEQYF,TGTGCCAGCAGTTCCAGGGGACTATTTACCTACGAGCAGTACTTC,NA,TRBJ2-7,NA,TRBV28
CASSDFGGLAGGTDTQYF,TGTGCCAGCAGTGACTTCGGAGGGCTAGCGGGAGGCACAGATACGCAGTATTTT,TRBD2,TRBJ2-3,many,TRBV25-1
CASTTTPGQGGEQYF,TGTGCCAGCACCACCACCCCGGGACAGGGGGGCGAGCAGTACTTC,TRBD1,TRBJ2-7,NA,TRBV6-5
CASSYSAGARDNEQFF,TGTGCCAGCAGTTACTCAGCGGGAGCAAGAGACAATGAGCAGTTCTTC,TRBD2,TRBJ2-1,NA,TRBV6-5
CASSLASGGKARFNEQFF,TGTGCCAGCAGCCTAGCCAGTGGGGGGAAAGCAAGGTTCAATGAGCAGTTCTTC,NA,TRBJ2-1,NA,TRBV7-8
CAISQPEGGARGNTIYF,TGTGCCATCAGCCAACCCGAGGGGGGGGCGCGAGGAAACACCATATATTTT,NA,TRBJ1-3,NA,TRBV10-3
CASSQGTGDGTDTQYF,TGTGCCAGCAGCCAGGGGACAGGGGACGGCACAGATACGCAGTATTTT,TRBD1,TRBJ2-3,NA,TRBV7-9
CASSPERRWNTEAFF,TGTGCCAGCAGCCCCGAAAGGCGCTGGAACACTGAAGCTTTCTTT,NA,TRBJ1-1,NA,TRBV9
CASSFLGTSGNTIYF,TGTGCCAGCAGTTTCCTGGGGACCTCTGGAAACACCATATATTTT,NA,TRBJ1-3,NA,TRBV6-1
CASSDRDRVSLAPHNEQFF,TGTGCCAGCAGCGACCGGGACAGGGTGTCGCTAGCGCCACATAACGAGCAGTTCTTC,TRBD1,TRBJ2-1,NA,TRBV14
CASSYTSFYGYTF,TGTGCCAGCAGTTACACTTCTTTCTATGGCTACACCTTC,NA,TRBJ1-2,NA,TRBV11-2
CASSLAQGGRSTDTQYF,TGTGCCAGCAGCTTAGCGCAGGGAGGGCGGAGCACAGATACGCAGTATTTT,TRBD2,TRBJ2-3,once,TRBV7-9
CASSAPFGTGVVHEQYF,TGTGCCAGCAGCGCTCCTTTCGGCACGGGAGTGGTTCACGAGCAGTACTTC,NA,TRBJ2-7,NA,TRBV7-8
CASPPLPDTGELFF,TGTGCCAGCCCGCCCCTCCCGGACACCGGGGAGCTGTTTTTT,NA,TRBJ2-2,NA,TRBV7-9
CASSETGQGNGYTF,TGTGCCAGCAGTGAAACGGGACAGGGAAATGGCTACACCTTC,TRBD1,TRBJ1-2,NA,TRBV25-1
CASSHPARDTGTQQYF,TGTGCCAGCAGCCACCCGGCCCGGGACACAGGCACACAGCAGTACTTC,NA,TRBJ2-7,NA,TRBV7-9
CSVETSFLGGSNYGYTF,TGCAGCGTTGAAACCTCCTTCCTGGGGGGCTCTAACTATGGCTACACCTTC,NA,TRBJ1-2,NA,TRBV29-1
CASSASLTSGSPRFF,TGTGCCAGCAGCGCAAGCCTAACTAGCGGGAGCCCGAGGTTCTTC,TRBD2,TRBJ2-1,many,TRBV9
CASSLEVLAGDKETQYF,TGTGCCAGCAGCTTAGAAGTTTTAGCGGGTGATAAAGAGACCCAGTACTTC,TRBD2,TRBJ2-5,NA,TRBV7-9
CASSFRALHNEQFF,TGTGCCAGCAGCTTCAGGGCCTTGCACAATGAGCAGTTCTTC,NA,TRBJ2-1,NA,TRBV5-4